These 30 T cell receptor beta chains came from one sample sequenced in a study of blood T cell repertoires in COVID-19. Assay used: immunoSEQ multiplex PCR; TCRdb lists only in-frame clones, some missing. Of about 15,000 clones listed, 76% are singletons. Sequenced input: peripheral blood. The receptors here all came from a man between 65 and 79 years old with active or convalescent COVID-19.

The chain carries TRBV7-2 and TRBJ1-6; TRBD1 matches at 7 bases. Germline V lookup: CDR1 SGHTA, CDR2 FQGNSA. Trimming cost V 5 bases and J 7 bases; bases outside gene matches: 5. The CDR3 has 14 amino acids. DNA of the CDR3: TGTGCCAGCAGCCCCCGACAGGGAAATTCACCCCTCCACTTT. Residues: CASSPRQGNSPLHF.

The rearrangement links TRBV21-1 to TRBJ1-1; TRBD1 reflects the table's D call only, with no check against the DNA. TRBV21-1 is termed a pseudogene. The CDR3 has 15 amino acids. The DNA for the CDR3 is TGTGCCAGCAGCAAAACCCAGCAGGGTGGAACTGAAGCTTTCTTT. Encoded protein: CASSKTQQGGTEAFF.

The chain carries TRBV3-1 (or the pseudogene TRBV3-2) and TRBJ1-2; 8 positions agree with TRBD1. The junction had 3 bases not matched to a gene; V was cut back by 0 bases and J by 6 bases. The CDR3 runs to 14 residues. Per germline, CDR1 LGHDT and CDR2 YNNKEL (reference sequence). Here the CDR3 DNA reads TGTGCCAGCAGCCAAGATCGACAGGGGAATGGCTACACCTTC. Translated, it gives CASSQDRQGNGYTF.

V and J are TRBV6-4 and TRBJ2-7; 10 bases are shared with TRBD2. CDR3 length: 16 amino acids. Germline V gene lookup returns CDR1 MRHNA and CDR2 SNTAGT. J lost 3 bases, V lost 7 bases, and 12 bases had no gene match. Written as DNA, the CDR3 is TGTGCCAGCATTGGGCTAGCGGGGGCCGAACTCTACGAGCAGTACTTC. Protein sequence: CASIGLAGAELYEQYF.

In nucleotides, the CDR3 is TGTGCCAGTAGTACTGGGGGCAGCGATACGCAGTATTTT. This translates into CASSTGGSDTQYF. The gene calls are TRBV19 and TRBJ2-3, with a weak D call TRBD1 (6 bases). Germline loops: CDR1 LNHDA, CDR2 SQIVND (reference sequence). CDR3 size: 13 residues. V was clipped by 4 bases and J by 6 bases, with 11 bases between them.

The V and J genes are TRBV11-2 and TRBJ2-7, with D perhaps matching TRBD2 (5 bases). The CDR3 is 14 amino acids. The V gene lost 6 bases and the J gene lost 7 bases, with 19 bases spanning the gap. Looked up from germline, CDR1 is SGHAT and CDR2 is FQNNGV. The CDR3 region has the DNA TGTGCCAGCAGAAGCGGCTCTATTGCGGGTGAGCAGTACTTC. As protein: CASRSGSIAGEQYF.

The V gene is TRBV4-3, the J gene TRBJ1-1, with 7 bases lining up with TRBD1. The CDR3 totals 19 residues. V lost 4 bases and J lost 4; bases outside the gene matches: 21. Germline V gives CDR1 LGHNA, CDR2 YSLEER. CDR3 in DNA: TGCGCCAGCAGCCCCTCTGAGAAGGGACAGCGACCCGGGGGCACTGAAGCTTTCTTT. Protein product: CASSPSEKGQRPGGTEAFF.

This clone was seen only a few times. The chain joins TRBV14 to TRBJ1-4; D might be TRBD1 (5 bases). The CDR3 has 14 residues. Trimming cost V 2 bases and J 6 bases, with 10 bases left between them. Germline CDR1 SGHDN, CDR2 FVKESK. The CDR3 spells CASSQLRRDEKLFF. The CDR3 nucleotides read TGTGCCAGCAGCCAATTACGCAGGGATGAAAAACTGTTTTTT. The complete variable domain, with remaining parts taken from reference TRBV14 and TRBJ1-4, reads EAGVTQFPSHSVIEKGQTVTLRCDPISGHDNLYWYRRVMGKEIKFLLHFVKESKQDESGMPNNRFLAERTGGTYSTLKVQPAELEDSGVYFCASSQLRRDEKLFFGSGTQLSVL.

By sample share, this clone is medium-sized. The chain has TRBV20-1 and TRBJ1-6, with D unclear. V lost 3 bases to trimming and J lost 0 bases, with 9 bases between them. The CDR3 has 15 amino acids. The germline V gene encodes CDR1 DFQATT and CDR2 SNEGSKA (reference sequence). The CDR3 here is CSASFGSSYNSPLHF. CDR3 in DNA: TGCAGTGCTAGTTTCGGGAGCTCCTATAATTCACCCCTCCACTTT.

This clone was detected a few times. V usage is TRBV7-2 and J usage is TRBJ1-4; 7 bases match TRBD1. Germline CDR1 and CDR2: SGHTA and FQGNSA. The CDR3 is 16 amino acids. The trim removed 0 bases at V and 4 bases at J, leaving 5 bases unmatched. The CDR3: CASSLATGLINEKLFF. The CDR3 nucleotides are TGTGCCAGCAGCTTAGCGACAGGGTTGATTAATGAAAAACTGTTTTTT.

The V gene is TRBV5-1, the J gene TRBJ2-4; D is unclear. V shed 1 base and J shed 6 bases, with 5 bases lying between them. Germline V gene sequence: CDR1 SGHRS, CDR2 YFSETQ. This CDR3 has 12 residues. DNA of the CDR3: TGCGCCAGCAGCTTGAGAGTAAACATTCAGTACTTC. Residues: CASSLRVNIQYF. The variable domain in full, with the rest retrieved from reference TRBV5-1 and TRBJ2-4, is KAGVTQTPRYLIKTRGQQVTLSCSPISGHRSVSWYQQTPGQGLQFLFEYFSETQRNKGNFPGRFSGRQFSNSRSEMNVSTLELGDSALYLCASSLRVNIQYFGAGTRLSVL.

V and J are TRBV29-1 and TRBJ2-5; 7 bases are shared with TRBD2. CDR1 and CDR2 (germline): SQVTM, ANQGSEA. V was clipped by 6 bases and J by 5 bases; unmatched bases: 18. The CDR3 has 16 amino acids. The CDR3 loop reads CSVAPFLGEGGETQYF. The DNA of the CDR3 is TGCAGCGTCGCCCCTTTTTTGGGGGAGGGAGGGGAGACCCAGTACTTC. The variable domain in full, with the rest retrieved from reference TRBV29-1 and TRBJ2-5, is SAVISQKPSRDICQRGTSLTIQCQVDSQVTMMFWYRQQPGQSLTLIATANQGSEATYESGFVIDKFPISRPNLTFSTLTVSNMSPEDSSIYLCSVAPFLGEGGETQYFGPGTRLLVL.

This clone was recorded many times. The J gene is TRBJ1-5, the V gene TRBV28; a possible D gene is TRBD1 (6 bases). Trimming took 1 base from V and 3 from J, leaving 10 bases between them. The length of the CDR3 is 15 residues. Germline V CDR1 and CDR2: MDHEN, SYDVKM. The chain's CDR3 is CASSLFGQINQPQHF. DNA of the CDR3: TGTGCCAGCAGTTTATTCGGACAGATCAATCAGCCCCAGCATTTT.

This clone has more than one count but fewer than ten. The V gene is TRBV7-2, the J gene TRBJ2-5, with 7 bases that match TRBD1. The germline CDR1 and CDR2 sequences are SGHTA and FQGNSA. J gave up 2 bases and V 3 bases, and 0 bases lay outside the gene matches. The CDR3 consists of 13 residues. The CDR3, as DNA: TGTGCCAGCAGCTTGGGACAGCAAGAGACCCAGTACTTC. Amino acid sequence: CASSLGQQETQYF. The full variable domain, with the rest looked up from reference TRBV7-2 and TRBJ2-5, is GAGVSQSPSNKVTEKGKDVELRCDPISGHTALYWYRQSLGQGLEFLIYFQGNSAPDKSGLPSDRFSAERTGGSVSTLTIQRTQQEDSAVYLCASSLGQQETQYFGPGTRLLVL.

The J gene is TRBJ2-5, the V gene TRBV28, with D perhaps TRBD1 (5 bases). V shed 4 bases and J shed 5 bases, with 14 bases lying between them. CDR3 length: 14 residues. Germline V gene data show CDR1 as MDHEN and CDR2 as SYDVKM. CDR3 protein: CASSSTGTGETQYF. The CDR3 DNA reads TGTGCCAGCAGTTCAACAGGTACCGGGGAGACCCAGTACTTC.

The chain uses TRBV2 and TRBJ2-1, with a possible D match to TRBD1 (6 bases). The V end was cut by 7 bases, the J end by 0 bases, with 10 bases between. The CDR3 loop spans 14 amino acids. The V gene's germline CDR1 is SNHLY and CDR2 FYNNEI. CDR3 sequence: CASNRESSYNEQFF. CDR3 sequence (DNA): TGTGCCAGCAACAGGGAGAGCTCCTACAATGAGCAGTTCTTC.

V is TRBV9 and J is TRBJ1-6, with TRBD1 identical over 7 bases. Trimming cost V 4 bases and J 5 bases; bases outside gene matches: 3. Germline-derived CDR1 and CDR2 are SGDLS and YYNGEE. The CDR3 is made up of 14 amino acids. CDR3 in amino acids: CASSKGQNNSPLHF. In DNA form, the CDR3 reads TGTGCCAGCAGCAAGGGACAGAATAATTCACCCCTCCACTTT.

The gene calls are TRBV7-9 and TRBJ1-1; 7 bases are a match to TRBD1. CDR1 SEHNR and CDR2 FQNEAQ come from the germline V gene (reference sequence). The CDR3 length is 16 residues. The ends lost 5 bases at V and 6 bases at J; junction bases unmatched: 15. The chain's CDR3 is CASSVSLRDRESEAFF. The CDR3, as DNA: TGTGCCAGCAGCGTTAGTTTACGGGACAGAGAGTCTGAAGCTTTCTTT.

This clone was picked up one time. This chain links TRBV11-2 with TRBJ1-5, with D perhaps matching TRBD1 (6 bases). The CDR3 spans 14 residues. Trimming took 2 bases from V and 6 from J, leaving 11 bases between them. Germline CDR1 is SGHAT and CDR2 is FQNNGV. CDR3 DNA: TGTGCCAGCAGCTTATACAGGGAGGGTCAGCCCCAGCATTTT. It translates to CASSLYREGQPQHF.

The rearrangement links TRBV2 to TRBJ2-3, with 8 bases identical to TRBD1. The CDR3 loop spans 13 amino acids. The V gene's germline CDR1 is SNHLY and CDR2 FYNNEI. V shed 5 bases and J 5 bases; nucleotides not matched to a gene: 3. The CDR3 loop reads CASSQGAGDTQYF. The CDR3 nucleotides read TGTGCCAGCAGTCAGGGGGCAGGAGATACGCAGTATTTT.

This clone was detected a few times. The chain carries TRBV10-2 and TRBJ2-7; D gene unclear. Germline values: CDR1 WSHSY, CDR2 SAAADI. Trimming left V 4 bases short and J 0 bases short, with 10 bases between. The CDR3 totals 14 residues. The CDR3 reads CASSAQLHSYEQYF. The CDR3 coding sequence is TGCGCCAGCAGTGCCCAACTACACTCCTACGAGCAGTACTTC.

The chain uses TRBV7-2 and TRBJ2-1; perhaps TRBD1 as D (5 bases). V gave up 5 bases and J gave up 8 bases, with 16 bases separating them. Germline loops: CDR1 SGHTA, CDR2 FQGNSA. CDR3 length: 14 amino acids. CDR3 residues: CASSPTFGHDEQFF. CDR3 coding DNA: TGTGCCAGCAGCCCAACCTTCGGACACGATGAGCAGTTCTTC.

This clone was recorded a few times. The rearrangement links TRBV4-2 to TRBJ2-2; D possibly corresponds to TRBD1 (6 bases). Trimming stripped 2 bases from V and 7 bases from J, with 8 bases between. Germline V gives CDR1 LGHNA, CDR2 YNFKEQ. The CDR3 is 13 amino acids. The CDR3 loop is CASSQQGNGELFF. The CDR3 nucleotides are TGTGCCAGCAGCCAACAGGGGAACGGGGAGCTGTTTTTT.

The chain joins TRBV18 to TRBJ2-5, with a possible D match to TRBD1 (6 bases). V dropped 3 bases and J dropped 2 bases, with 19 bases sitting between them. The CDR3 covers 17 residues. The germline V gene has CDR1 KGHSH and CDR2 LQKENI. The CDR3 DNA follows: TGTGCCAGCTCACCTTTGCTTCAGGACAGACCTCAAGAGACCCAGTACTTC. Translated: CASSPLLQDRPQETQYF. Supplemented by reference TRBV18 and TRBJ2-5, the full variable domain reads NAGVMQNPRHLVRRRGQEARLRCSPMKGHSHVYWYRQLPEEGLKFMVYLQKENIIDESGMPKERFSAEFPKEGPSILRIQQVVRGDSAAYFCASSPLLQDRPQETQYFGPGTRLLVL.

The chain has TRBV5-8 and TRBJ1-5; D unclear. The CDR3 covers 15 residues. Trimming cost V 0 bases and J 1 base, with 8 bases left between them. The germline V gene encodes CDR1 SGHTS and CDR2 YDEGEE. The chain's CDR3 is CASSLGEASNQPQHF. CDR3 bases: TGTGCCAGCAGCTTGGGGGAGGCGAGCAATCAGCCCCAGCATTTT.

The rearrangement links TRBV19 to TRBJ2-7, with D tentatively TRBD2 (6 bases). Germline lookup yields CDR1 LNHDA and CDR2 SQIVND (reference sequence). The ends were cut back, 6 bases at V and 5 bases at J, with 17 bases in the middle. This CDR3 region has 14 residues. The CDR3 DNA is TGTGCCAGTAGCCCAAGCGGGTGGGGAGACGAGCAGTACTTC. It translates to CASSPSGWGDEQYF.

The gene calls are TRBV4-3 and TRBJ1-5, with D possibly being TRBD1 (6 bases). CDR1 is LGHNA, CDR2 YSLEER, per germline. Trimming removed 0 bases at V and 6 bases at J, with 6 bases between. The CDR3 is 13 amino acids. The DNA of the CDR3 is TGCGCCAGCAGCCAAGACAGGGGTCAGCCCCAGCATTTT. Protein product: CASSQDRGQPQHF.

CDR3: CASSSRAQPQHF. The CDR3 nucleotides read TGTGCCAGCAGTAGCAGGGCGCAGCCCCAGCATTTT. The V gene is TRBV6-6, the J gene TRBJ1-5; possible D gene TRBD1, 5 bases. The CDR3 loop spans 12 amino acids. Deletions cut 5 bases from V and 7 bases from J, with 9 bases between. Per the germline V gene, CDR1 is MNHNY and CDR2 is SVGAGI (reference sequence).

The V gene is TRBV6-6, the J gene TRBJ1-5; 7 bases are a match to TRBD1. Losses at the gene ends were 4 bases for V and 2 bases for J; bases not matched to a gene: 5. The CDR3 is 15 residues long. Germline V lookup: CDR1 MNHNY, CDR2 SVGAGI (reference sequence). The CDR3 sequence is CASSWDSRGNQPQHF. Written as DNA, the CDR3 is TGTGCCAGCAGTTGGGACAGTAGAGGCAATCAGCCCCAGCATTTT.

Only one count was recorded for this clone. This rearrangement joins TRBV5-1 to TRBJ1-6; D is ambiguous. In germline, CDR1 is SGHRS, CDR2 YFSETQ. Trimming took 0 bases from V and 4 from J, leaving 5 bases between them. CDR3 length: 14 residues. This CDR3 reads CASSLEQYNSPLHF. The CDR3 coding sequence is TGCGCCAGCAGCTTGGAACAGTATAATTCACCCCTCCACTTT.